The 23 T cell receptor beta chains in this list originate from one sample, sequenced in a study of identical twins. TCRdb independently ran MiXCR on the 5' RACE reads; one entry per CDR3 protein. The profile shows roughly 720,000 distinct CDR3 sequences, 15% to 20% of them singletons. These same data were also listed under a study on T cells expressing NK-cell markers.

Sequences were obtained from PBMCs. These receptors were taken from a woman under 30 in good health.

The genes are TRBV11-2 and TRBJ2-7, with TRBD2 matching 8 bases. CDR1 and CDR2 from the germline V gene are SGHAT and FQNNGV. Germline trimming cut 1 base from V and 4 bases from J; bases unmatched to any gene: 9. The length of the CDR3 is 16 residues. The CDR3 sequence: CASSLAGGGGTYEQYF. The CDR3, as DNA: TGTGCCAGCAGCTTAGCCGGGGGGGGAGGAACTTACGAGCAGTACTTC.

The V gene is TRBV5-6, the J gene TRBJ2-1, with D possibly TRBD2 on 6 matching bases. Trimming left V 4 bases short and J 8 bases short, with 16 bases between. Germline CDR1 is SGHDT and CDR2 is YYEEEE. There are 14 residues in the CDR3. CDR3 residues: CASSIGRGVDEQFF. The CDR3 bases are TGTGCCAGCAGCATAGGGCGGGGAGTCGATGAGCAGTTCTTC. Based on the CDR3 plus reference TRBV5-6 and TRBJ2-1, the full variable domain is DAGVTQSPTHLIKTRGQQVTLRCSPKSGHDTVSWYQQALGQGPQFIFQYYEEEERQRGNFPDRFSGHQFPNYSSELNVNALLLGDSALYLCASSIGRGVDEQFFGPGTRLTVL.

This clonotype was seen only a few times. The genes are TRBV4-2 and TRBJ1-6; D is perhaps TRBD1 (5 bases). Deletions cut 4 bases from V and 7 bases from J, with 14 bases between. Per the germline V gene, CDR1 is LGHNA and CDR2 is YNFKEQ. CDR3 size: 15 residues. The chain's CDR3 is CASSRRGTLNSPLHF. CDR3 in DNA: TGTGCCAGCAGCCGGAGAGGGACGCTGAATTCACCCCTCCACTTT.

This clonotype came up many times. The chain is built from TRBV6-4 and TRBJ2-3; TRBD1 matches 11 bases. Germline values: CDR1 MRHNA, CDR2 SNTAGT. Trimming removed 5 bases from V and 6 bases from J; junction bases left unmatched: 7. The CDR3 length is 15 residues. The CDR3 DNA reads TGTGCCAGCAGTCCGGGACAGGGGGGTTCGGATACGCAGTATTTT. Protein product: CASSPGQGGSDTQYF.

The chain recombines TRBV9 with TRBJ2-5; weak D call: TRBD1 (6 bases). The CDR3 spans 14 residues. Trimming pared 2 bases from V and 7 bases from J, leaving 15 bases between. Germline CDR1 is SGDLS and CDR2 is YYNGEE. CDR3 nucleotide sequence: TGTGCCAGCAGCGTCCAGGGACAAGAAACGACCCAGTACTTC. It specifies CASSVQGQETTQYF.

In this sample, this clonotype turned up a few times. The J gene is TRBJ1-2, the V gene TRBV12-3 or TRBV12-4, with 8 bases that match TRBD1. CDR3 size: 14 residues. Unmatched junction bases numbered 8, after V lost 6 bases and J lost 5 bases. Here the CDR3 reads CASSSGQDLYGYTF. The DNA of the CDR3 is TGTGCCAGCAGCTCGGGACAGGACTTATATGGCTACACCTTC.

A few counts support this clonotype. V is TRBV12-3 or TRBV12-4 and J is TRBJ1-5, with a tentative D call TRBD1 (5 bases). The ends were cut back, 3 bases at V and 8 bases at J, with 11 bases in the middle. The CDR3 sequence is 13 residues long. The CDR3 is CASSLGGGKPQHF. In DNA form, the CDR3 reads TGTGCCAGCAGTTTGGGGGGTGGGAAGCCCCAGCATTTT.

The rearrangement uses TRBV29-1 and TRBJ1-2, with 7 bases aligning to TRBD1. V lost 4 bases and J lost 10; bases outside the gene matches: 6. This CDR3 comprises 11 residues. Per the germline V gene, CDR1 is SQVTM and CDR2 is ANQGSEA. The CDR3 loop is CSVGTGPPYTF. CDR3 DNA: TGCAGCGTTGGGACAGGTCCCCCCTACACCTTC.

The CDR3 DNA is TGTGCCAGCAGCGTAAACGTGGGACTACAAGAGACCCAGTACTTC. Protein product: CASSVNVGLQETQYF. The chain uses TRBV9 and TRBJ2-5; 7 bases fit TRBD2. The V and J ends lost 1 base and 2 bases, in that order; junction bases with no gene match: 5. The CDR3 is 15 residues long. Germline-derived CDR1 and CDR2 are SGDLS and YYNGEE. The whole variable domain, remainder taken from reference TRBV9 and TRBJ2-5, is DSGVTQTPKHLITATGQRVTLRCSPRSGDLSVYWYQQSLDQGLQFLIQYYNGEERAKGNILERFSAQQFPDLHSELNLSSLELGDSALYFCASSVNVGLQETQYFGPGTRLLVL.

This clonotype was observed a handful of times. This chain uses TRBV6-1 with TRBJ2-1, with D possibly being TRBD2 (5 bases). Germline values: CDR1 MNHNS, CDR2 SASEGT. The CDR3 spans 14 residues. V was trimmed by 5 bases and J by 9 bases, leaving 17 bases between them. The CDR3: CASSPRLEDREQFF. The DNA of the CDR3 is TGTGCCAGCAGTCCGCGGTTGGAGGACCGTGAGCAGTTCTTC.

This sequence joins TRBV7-2 and TRBJ2-1, with TRBD2 matching over 8 bases. This CDR3 has 16 residues. Germline trimming cut 1 base from V and 2 bases from J; bases unmatched to any gene: 4. Germline CDR1 is SGHTA and CDR2 is FQGNSA. The CDR3 region is CASSLGLAYTYNEQFF. For the CDR3, the DNA is TGTGCCAGCAGCTTAGGACTAGCGTATACCTACAATGAGCAGTTCTTC. The full variable domain, in which reference TRBV7-2 and TRBJ2-1 provide the parts outside the CDR3, is GAGVSQSPSNKVTEKGKDVELRCDPISGHTALYWYRQSLGQGLEFLIYFQGNSAPDKSGLPSDRFSAERTGGSVSTLTIQRTQQEDSAVYLCASSLGLAYTYNEQFFGPGTRLTVL.

This clonotype was recorded only once. The chain is built from TRBV9 and TRBJ2-2, with a possible D match to TRBD1 (5 bases). Germline assignment: CDR1 SGDLS and CDR2 YYNGEE. This CDR3 region has 16 residues. Trimming pared 3 bases from V and 2 bases from J, leaving 14 bases between. The CDR3 DNA reads as TGTGCCAGCAGCGCCCTGCGACGGACAAACACCGGGGAGCTGTTTTTT. Its protein product is CASSALRRTNTGELFF.

This clonotype was detected only a few times. The chain has TRBV11-1 and TRBJ2-5; D tentatively reads TRBD1 or TRBD2 (5 bases each). Trimming shortened V by 1 base and J by 7 bases, and 19 bases separated the two germline ends. The CDR3 runs 16 residues. CDR1 and CDR2 (germline): SGHAT, FQDESV (reference sequence). CDR3 amino acids: CASSLEGPPGDRTQYF. The CDR3 nucleotides read TGTGCCAGCAGCTTAGAAGGGCCCCCTGGGGACCGGACCCAGTACTTC.

This clonotype came up a few times. The chain combines TRBV11-2 with TRBJ2-5; D might be TRBD1 or TRBD2, each matching 6 bases. There are 15 residues in the CDR3. Germline V gene sequence: CDR1 SGHAT, CDR2 FQNNGV. V lost 3 bases and J 2 bases, leaving 13 bases between the germline ends. The CDR3 is CASSFRGGGQETQYF. DNA of the CDR3: TGTGCCAGCAGCTTTAGAGGAGGGGGGCAAGAGACCCAGTACTTC.

This clonotype was seen a handful of times. The chain joins TRBV6-1 to TRBJ2-1, with D possibly being TRBD2 (5 bases). Germline CDR1 and CDR2: MNHNS and SASEGT. V lost 6 bases and J lost 0, with 18 bases in between. The CDR3 consists of 17 residues. For the CDR3, the DNA is TGTGCCAGCAGCCGTACGAGGAGCGGCAGCTCCTACAATGAGCAGTTCTTC. Protein product: CASSRTRSGSSYNEQFF.

The chain uses TRBV7-9 and TRBJ2-4; TRBD1 matches at 8 bases. Looked up from germline, CDR1 is SEHNR and CDR2 is FQNEAQ (reference sequence). The CDR3 is 14 residues long. With V trimmed by 0 bases and J by 6 bases, 1 base remained unmatched. CDR3 residues: CASSLAQGGNIQYF. In DNA form, the CDR3 reads TGTGCCAGCAGCTTAGCACAGGGGGGAAACATTCAGTACTTC.

The chain is built from TRBV6-1 and TRBJ2-1; 8 bases align to TRBD2. CDR3 length: 16 amino acids. Germline V gene data show CDR1 as MNHNS and CDR2 as SASEGT. The junction had 18 bases not matched to a gene; V was cut back by 7 bases and J by 10 bases. CDR3 DNA: TGTGCCAGCAAACGGGGCATGGAAGCGGGGGTAGGGGAGCAGTTCTTC. This gives the protein CASKRGMEAGVGEQFF.

The J gene is TRBJ2-7, the V gene TRBV7-2; D uncertain. The CDR3 sequence is 16 residues long. From germline, CDR1 is SGHTA and CDR2 FQGNSA. V was cut by 5 bases and J by 4 bases, with 21 bases left in between. CDR3 coding DNA: TGTGCCAGCAGCCCTTGGGCACGGATCACCTCATACGAGCAGTACTTC. This sequence encodes CASSPWARITSYEQYF.

The rearrangement joins TRBV25-1 to TRBJ2-5; 8 positions agree with TRBD1. J was trimmed by 5 bases and V by 4 bases; bases with no gene match: 6. Germline values: CDR1 MGHDK, CDR2 SYGVNS. This CDR3 has 14 residues. The CDR3 coding sequence is TGTGCCAGCAGTGCGGGACAGGAATGGGAGACCCAGTACTTC. Its translation: CASSAGQEWETQYF.

The chain carries TRBV5-1 and TRBJ1-2; D is unresolved. Between the trimmed V and J ends, which lost 0 bases and 4 bases, there was a span of 10 bases. The germline V gene encodes CDR1 SGHRS and CDR2 YFSETQ. This CDR3 is 14 amino acids long. The CDR3 nucleotides are TGCGCCAGCAGCTTGGCCTCTTCGCCCTATGGCTACACCTTC. Encoded protein: CASSLASSPYGYTF. Full variable domain (rest looked up from reference TRBV5-1 and TRBJ1-2): KAGVTQTPRYLIKTRGQQVTLSCSPISGHRSVSWYQQTPGQGLQFLFEYFSETQRNKGNFPGRFSGRQFSNSRSEMNVSTLELGDSALYLCASSLASSPYGYTFGSGTRLTVV.

This clonotype was seen more than once but under ten times. This sequence joins TRBV2 and TRBJ1-6; D is undetermined. CDR3 size: 14 residues. The V gene's germline CDR1 is SNHLY and CDR2 FYNNEI. The V gene lost 1 base and the J gene lost 10 bases, with 11 bases spanning the gap. Here the CDR3 reads CASSEGGRRSPLHF. CDR3 sequence (DNA): TGTGCCAGCAGTGAAGGTGGGAGGCGCTCACCCCTCCACTTT.

The chain couples TRBV7-2 to TRBJ2-7; maybe TRBD2 (5 bases). Germline loops: CDR1 SGHTA, CDR2 FQGNSA. V was clipped by 3 bases and J by 2 bases, with 14 bases between them. This CDR3 region has 15 residues. The CDR3 reads CASSLDSRFPYEQYF. The CDR3 DNA reads as TGTGCCAGCAGCTTGGACTCCCGATTTCCCTACGAGCAGTACTTC.

CDR3 region: CSGETGGGTEAFF. CDR3 coding DNA: TGCAGCGGAGAGACAGGGGGTGGGACTGAAGCTTTCTTT. The rearrangement uses TRBV29-1 and TRBJ1-1; 9 bases match TRBD1. The CDR3 is 13 residues long. The germline V gene has CDR1 SQVTM and CDR2 ANQGSEA. V lost 7 bases, J lost 5 bases, and 8 bases stayed unmatched. The whole variable domain, filled in from reference TRBV29-1 and TRBJ1-1, reads SAVISQKPSRDICQRGTSLTIQCQVDSQVTMMFWYRQQPGQSLTLIATANQGSEATYESGFVIDKFPISRPNLTFSTLTVSNMSPEDSSIYLCSGETGGGTEAFFGQGTRLTVV.